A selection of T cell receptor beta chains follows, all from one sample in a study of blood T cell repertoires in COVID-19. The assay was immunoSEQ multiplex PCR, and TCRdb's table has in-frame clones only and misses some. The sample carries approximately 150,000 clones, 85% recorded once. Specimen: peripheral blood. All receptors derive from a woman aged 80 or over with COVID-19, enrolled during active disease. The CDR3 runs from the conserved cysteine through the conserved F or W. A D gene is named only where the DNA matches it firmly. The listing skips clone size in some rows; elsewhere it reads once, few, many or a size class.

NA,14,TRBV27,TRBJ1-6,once,CASQTQVNNSPLHF,TGTGCCAGCCAGACACAGGTGAATAATTCACCCCTCCACTTT
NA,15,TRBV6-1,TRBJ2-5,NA,CASSEFPRPTETQYF,TGTGCCAGCAGTGAATTTCCCAGGCCTACCGAGACCCAGTACTTC
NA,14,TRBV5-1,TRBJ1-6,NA,CASSLAAGNSPLHF,TGCGCCAGCAGCTTGGCTGCAGGAAATTCACCCCTCCACTTT
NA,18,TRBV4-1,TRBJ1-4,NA,CASSQVSSLIATNEKLFF,TGCGCCAGCAGCCAAGTGAGTTCCTTAATTGCAACTAATGAAAAACTGTTTTTT
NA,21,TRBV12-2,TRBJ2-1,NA,CASRLETGDRVNQVFRNEQFF,TGTGCAAGTCGCTTAGAAACTGGGGACAGGGTGAATCAAGTGTTTAGGAATGAGCAGTTCTTC
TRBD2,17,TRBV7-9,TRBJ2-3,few,CASSLRVAGESTDTQYF,TGTGCCAGCAGCTTACGTGTCGCGGGGGAAAGCACAGATACGCAGTATTTT
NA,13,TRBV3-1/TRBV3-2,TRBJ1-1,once,CASSPGVSTEAFF,TGTGCCAGCAGCCCAGGGGTATCCACTGAAGCTTTCTTT
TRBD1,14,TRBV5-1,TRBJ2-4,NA,CASSFGQGRDIQYF,TGCGCCAGCAGCTTTGGACAGGGGAGGGACATTCAGTACTTC
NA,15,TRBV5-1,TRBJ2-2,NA,CASSLYGQNTGELFF,TGCGCCAGCAGCTTGTATGGGCAGAACACCGGGGAGCTGTTTTTT
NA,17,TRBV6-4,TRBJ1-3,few,CASSVPSGRSSGNTIYF,TGTGCCAGCAGTGTCCCAAGCGGAAGGAGCTCTGGAAACACCATATATTTT
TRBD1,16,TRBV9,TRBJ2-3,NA,CASSGGGTGPTDTQYF,TGTGCCAGCAGCGGTGGCGGGACAGGCCCCACAGATACGCAGTATTTT
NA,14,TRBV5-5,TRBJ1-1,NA,CASSTRAMNTEAFF,TGTGCCAGCAGCACCAGGGCGATGAACACTGAAGCTTTCTTT
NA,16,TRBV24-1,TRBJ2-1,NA,CATSDTVASSYNEQFF,TGTGCCACCAGTGACACCGTAGCGAGCTCCTACAATGAGCAGTTCTTC
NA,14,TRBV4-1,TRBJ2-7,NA,CASSHGGDSYEQYF,TGCGCCAGCAGCCATGGCGGTGACTCCTACGAGCAGTACTTC
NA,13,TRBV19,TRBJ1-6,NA,CASSSVFNSPLHF,TGTGCCAGTAGTTCCGTGTTCAATTCACCCCTCCACTTT
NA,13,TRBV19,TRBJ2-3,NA,CASNPSGTDTQYF,TGTGCCAGTAATCCTTCAGGAACAGATACGCAGTATTTT
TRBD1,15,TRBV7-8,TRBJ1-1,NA,CASSLSGTGPAEAFF,TGTGCCAGCAGCTTATCAGGGACAGGGCCCGCTGAAGCTTTCTTT
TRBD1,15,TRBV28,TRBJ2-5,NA,CASSFSGGRGWTQYF,TGTGCCAGCAGTTTCTCAGGGGGACGCGGTTGGACCCAGTACTTC
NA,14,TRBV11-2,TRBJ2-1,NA,CASSLASPYNEQFF,TGTGCCAGCAGCTTAGCGTCCCCCTACAATGAGCAGTTCTTC
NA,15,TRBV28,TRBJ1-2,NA,CASRGSGHPNYGYTF,TGTGCCAGCAGGGGTTCGGGACACCCTAACTATGGCTACACCTTC
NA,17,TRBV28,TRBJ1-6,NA,CASSSRQASSYNSPLHF,TGTGCCAGCAGTTCCCGACAGGCCAGCTCCTATAATTCACCCCTCCACTTT
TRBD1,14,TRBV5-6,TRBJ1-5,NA,CASSFGTVSQPQHF,TGTGCCAGCAGCTTTGGGACAGTTAGTCAGCCCCAGCATTTT
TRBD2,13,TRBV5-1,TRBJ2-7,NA,CASTLGGSYEQYF,TGCGCCAGCACTTTGGGGGGGTCCTACGAGCAGTACTTC
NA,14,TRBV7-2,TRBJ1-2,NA,CASSLSGAWDGYTF,TGTGCCAGCAGCTTAAGTGGGGCATGGGATGGCTACACCTTC